This T cell receptor beta chain stems from a study of T cells expressing NK-cell markers. Points from the study as a whole: These same clonotypes (in several donors) also led the CD3+CD56-NKG2C+ fraction.

Germline V gene lookup returns CDR1 MNHEY and CDR2 SMNVEV (reference sequence). The CDR3 runs to 18 residues. As regards this clonotype: Its specificity is not known.

With the 5' RACE reads reprocessed, TCRdb shows one record per CDR3 protein and no DNA. The repertoire table contains some 440,000 distinct CDR3 sequences. The sequence derives from a woman between 50 and 59 years old in good health. Sequenced sample: blood T cells: a sorted CD56 or NKG2C T cell subset, CD4+ or CD8+ T cells, or bulk PBMC T cells (not recorded which). The rearrangement links TRBV27 to TRBJ2-7; TCRdb's D call of TRBD2 is untestable without DNA. The CDR3 sequence: CASSLRPSGGPSSYEQYF.